The 21 T cell receptor beta chains reported below all come from one sample, sequenced in a study of blood T cell repertoires in COVID-19. Repertoires were generated with immunoSEQ multiplex PCR, while TCRdb's copy carries only in-frame clones and drops some. The sample lists over 30,000 clones, over 75% seen once, with 17% in the top ten. The sequenced sample was peripheral blood. The receptors were sampled from a woman aged 55-69 years with active COVID-19.

J is TRBJ2-7 and V is TRBV18; TRBD1 is a possible D gene (6 bases). The CDR3 has 15 residues. Trimming removed 2 bases at V and 1 base at J, with 12 bases between. The germline V gene has CDR1 KGHSH and CDR2 LQKENI. The CDR3 region has the DNA TGTGCCAGCTCACCAGGTCAGGGGCTATCCTACGAGCAGTACTTC. Encoded protein: CASSPGQGLSYEQYF.

This chain connects TRBV23-1 to TRBJ2-1; TRBD2 is a possible D gene (6 bases). TRBV23-1 counts as an open reading frame of uncertain function. Trimming shortened V by 8 bases and J by 3 bases, and 11 bases separated the two germline ends. The CDR3 has 13 residues. The CDR3 protein is CASAGQRYNEQFF. The CDR3 DNA reads TGCGCCAGCGCGGGGCAGCGCTACAATGAGCAGTTCTTC.

The chain carries TRBV5-1 and TRBJ2-2; the D gene is possibly TRBD2 (6 bases). CDR1 SGHRS and CDR2 YFSETQ come from the germline V gene. The CDR3 has 15 residues. Between the trimmed V and J ends, which lost 5 bases and 0 bases, there was a span of 11 bases. In DNA, the CDR3 is TGCGCCAGCAGGCGGGACCCCTCGAACACCGGGGAGCTGTTTTTT. It translates to CASRRDPSNTGELFF.

The chain combines TRBV3-1 (or the pseudogene TRBV3-2) with TRBJ2-5; D unclear. V shed 1 base and J shed 5 bases, with 14 bases lying between them. Germline V gene lookup returns CDR1 LGHDT and CDR2 YNNKEL (reference sequence). The CDR3 runs to 15 residues. CDR3 in DNA: TGTGCCAGCAGCCAAGTCTCCGCGATTGGTGAGACCCAGTACTTC. It translates to CASSQVSAIGETQYF.

The V call is TRBV7-3, the J call TRBJ1-2; D unresolved. V dropped 2 bases and J dropped 4 bases, with 14 bases sitting between them. Germline loops: CDR1 SGHTA, CDR2 FQGTGA. The CDR3 loop spans 15 amino acids. The CDR3 reads CASSLLMVSIYGYTF. In DNA form, the CDR3 reads TGTGCCAGCAGCTTACTAATGGTCTCCATCTATGGCTACACCTTC.

The chain combines TRBV10-1 with TRBJ1-5, with 8 bases aligning to TRBD1. CDR3 size: 13 residues. The V segment lost 6 bases and the J segment 7 bases; nucleotides outside the gene matches: 5. Germline V CDR1 and CDR2: WNHNN, SYGVQD (reference sequence). DNA for the CDR3: TGCGCCAGCAGCCCAGGGGGCCTACAGCCCCAGCATTTT. It yields the protein CASSPGGLQPQHF.

The CDR3, as DNA: TGTGCCAGCAGCCCCCCCCCGAGGGGGTCTTGGGACAATCAGCCCCAGCATTTT. It codes for CASSPPPRGSWDNQPQHF. V gene TRBV7-2 combines with J gene TRBJ1-5, with D possibly TRBD1 on 6 matching bases. With 5 bases removed from V and 3 bases from J, the gap between germline ends came to 23 bases. This CDR3 has 18 residues. CDR1 SGHTA and CDR2 FQGNSA come from the germline V gene.

This chain uses TRBV20-1 with TRBJ2-2; TRBD2 agrees at 11 bases. V dropped 3 bases and J dropped 0; count of bases not matched to a gene: 3. This CDR3 is built from 16 residues. Germline V gene data show CDR1 as DFQATT and CDR2 as SNEGSKA (reference sequence). CDR3 region: CSASPGLAANTGELFF. Here the CDR3 DNA reads TGCAGTGCTAGTCCGGGACTAGCGGCGAACACCGGGGAGCTGTTTTTT.

The J gene is TRBJ2-3, the V gene TRBV24-1, with unresolved D. This CDR3 spans 16 amino acids. Per the germline V gene, CDR1 is KGHDR and CDR2 is SFDVKD. V was trimmed by 3 bases and J by 4 bases, leaving 16 bases between them. The CDR3 nucleotides are TGTGCCACCAGTGATCCCCGCGGAAAGATTGCAGATACGCAGTATTTT. Its protein product is CATSDPRGKIADTQYF.

This chain links TRBV2 with TRBJ1-4; D may be TRBD1 (5 bases). The germline CDR1 and CDR2 sequences are SNHLY and FYNNEI. The CDR3 length is 15 residues. V lost 4 bases, J lost 3 bases, and 12 bases lay in between. CDR3 protein: CASSGGGLANEKLFF. The CDR3 bases are TGTGCCAGCAGTGGTGGGGGGTTGGCTAATGAAAAACTGTTTTTT.

This clone was detected only once. This rearrangement joins TRBV7-9 to TRBJ2-1; D is possibly TRBD1 (5 bases). This CDR3 contains 13 residues. CDR1 SEHNR and CDR2 FQNEAQ come from the germline V gene (reference sequence). The V end lost 1 base, the J end lost 4 bases, and 5 bases lay between the germline ends. This CDR3 reads CASSLGQYNEQFF. The CDR3 nucleotides are TGTGCCAGCAGCTTAGGACAGTACAATGAGCAGTTCTTC.

The V and J genes are TRBV28 and TRBJ2-1; a weak D match, TRBD2 (6 bases). Trimming stripped 7 bases from V and 5 bases from J, with 18 bases between. This CDR3 has 15 amino acids. CDR1 is MDHEN, CDR2 SYDVKM, per germline. CDR3 loop: CASIPSRDFNNEQFF. CDR3 DNA: TGTGCCAGCATACCAAGTCGGGACTTTAACAATGAGCAGTTCTTC.

V usage is TRBV5-6 and J usage is TRBJ2-7; the D gene is possibly TRBD1 (6 bases). The CDR3 extends over 15 amino acids. V was cut by 2 bases and J by 1 base, with 13 bases left in between. The germline V gene has CDR1 SGHDT and CDR2 YYEEEE. The CDR3 DNA is TGTGCCAGCAGCTTTGGTATACAGGGTTCCTACGAGCAGTACTTC. Translating it yields CASSFGIQGSYEQYF.

This sequence joins TRBV29-1 and TRBJ1-2; D unresolved. There are 14 residues in the CDR3. With 2 bases removed from V and 8 bases from J, the gap between germline ends came to 18 bases. The germline V gene has CDR1 SQVTM and CDR2 ANQGSEA. CDR3 in DNA: TGCAGCGTTGAAAGCGGGAGAGGAGCGGGGGGCTACACCTTC. This encodes CSVESGRGAGGYTF.

This clone showed up just once. The chain is built from TRBV19 and TRBJ2-6, with 8 nucleotides matching TRBD1. The germline V gene has CDR1 LNHDA and CDR2 SQIVND (reference sequence). The CDR3 has 18 residues. The V segment lost 1 base and the J segment 0 bases; nucleotides outside the gene matches: 5. Written as DNA, the CDR3 is TGTGCCAGTAGTATAGCTGGACAGGGCTTCTCTGGGGCCAACGTCCTGACTTTC. It yields the protein CASSIAGQGFSGANVLTF.

This rearrangement joins TRBV29-1 to TRBJ2-5, with TRBD2 matching 12 bases. The CDR3 sequence is 16 residues long. Germline-derived CDR1 and CDR2 are SQVTM and ANQGSEA. The ends lost 4 bases at V and 4 bases at J; junction bases unmatched: 10. CDR3 sequence: CSVVLASGGDIETQYF. The CDR3 DNA reads as TGCAGCGTTGTCCTGGCTAGCGGGGGGGACATAGAGACCCAGTACTTC.

The chain has TRBV5-1 and TRBJ1-4; TRBD1 matches at 9 bases. The CDR3 consists of 14 residues. After removal of 0 bases from V and 7 bases from J, the junction contained 1 base not matched to a gene. Germline CDR1 and CDR2: SGHRS and YFSETQ. This CDR3 is CASSLGQGVEKLFF. The CDR3 DNA sequence: TGCGCCAGCAGCTTGGGACAGGGGGTTGAAAAACTGTTTTTT.

J is TRBJ1-1 and V is TRBV10-1; D may be TRBD1 (5 bases). CDR3 length: 14 amino acids. The germline V and J ends were trimmed by 5 bases and 5 bases, with 15 bases remaining between them. The V gene's germline CDR1 is WNHNN and CDR2 SYGVQD (reference sequence). The CDR3 DNA reads TGCGCCAGCAGTCATCTAGCGAGGGGTACTGAAGCTTTCTTT. Translated, it gives CASSHLARGTEAFF.

This clone was seen a handful of times. This chain connects TRBV7-3 to TRBJ2-7, with 9 positions matching TRBD1. In germline, CDR1 is SGHTA, CDR2 FQGTGA. V dropped 4 bases and J dropped 5; count of bases not matched to a gene: 6. The CDR3 loop spans 14 amino acids. The CDR3 DNA follows: TGTGCCAGCAGCTCCGGGACAGGGACCCACGAGCAGTACTTC. Translating it yields CASSSGTGTHEQYF.

The chain recombines TRBV5-1 with TRBJ2-7; 8 bases fit TRBD1. After removal of 0 bases from V and 5 bases from J, the junction contained 7 bases not matched to a gene. The CDR3 has 15 residues. Per the germline V gene, CDR1 is SGHRS and CDR2 is YFSETQ. The CDR3 region has the DNA TGCGCCAGCAGCTTGGAGGACAGGGAATGGAACGAGCAGTACTTC. It yields the protein CASSLEDREWNEQYF.

This clone was detected only once. The V and J genes are TRBV14 and TRBJ2-1; D is unresolved. The CDR3 runs to 17 residues. The ends were cut back, 3 bases at V and 0 bases at J, with 15 bases in the middle. Germline CDR1 reads SGHDN; CDR2 reads FVKESK. The DNA for the CDR3 is TGTGCCAGCAGCCAGCGGCCTCGTAGCAGCTCCTACAATGAGCAGTTCTTC. It yields the protein CASSQRPRSSSYNEQFF.